This TCR beta chain was sequenced for a study of prognosis after radiotherapy for stage I lung cancer. Node negativity on CT and PET/CT was present in all patients, alongside an absence of prior chemotherapy, radiotherapy or other malignancies. This clonotype was found many times. Its specificity is not known. This CDR3 region has 13 residues. Per the germline V gene, CDR1 is SGHRS and CDR2 is YFSETQ. Germline trimming cut 4 bases from V and 13 bases from J; bases unmatched to any gene: 8. TCR beta CDR3 was amplified from genomic DNA by two-round multiplex PCR. The use of primers specific to each TRBV and TRBJ gene characterized first-round PCR. The second PCR round used universal primers. MiXCR, applied by TCRdb to the multiplex PCR reads, yields one record per CDR3 protein. Of some 38,000 distinct CDR3 sequences in the sample, around 22% are singletons; the top ten hold less than 30%. Study findings and constraints: Where distant metastases developed, patients had lower Shannon entropy after stereotactic body radiation therapy.

The chain employs TRBV5-1 and TRBJ2-1, with TRBD2 matching 10 bases. The TCR sequence derives from a donor over 45 with non-small cell lung cancer. This sample comprised PBMCs, obtained before or after stereotactic body radiation therapy (not recorded which). The CDR3 here is CASSEDSGGTQFF. The CDR3 nucleotides are TGCGCCAGCAGCGAGGATAGCGGGGGGACACAGTTCTTC. Drawing the rest from reference TRBV5-1 and TRBJ2-1, the complete variable domain is KAGVTQTPRYLIKTRGQQVTLSCSPISGHRSVSWYQQTPGQGLQFLFEYFSETQRNKGNFPGRFSGRQFSNSRSEMNVSTLELGDSALYLCASSEDSGGTQFFGPGTRLTVL.